The rows below give T cell receptor beta chains drawn from one sample of a study of blood T cell repertoires in COVID-19. Clones were read by immunoSEQ multiplex PCR, and TCRdb kept only the in-frame ones, dropping some. The sample has about 370,000 clones; 90% are singletons. The sequenced sample consisted of peripheral blood. The receptors shown here come from a man aged 18 to 35 with active or convalescent COVID-19. CDR3s include the opening cysteine and the closing phenylalanine or tryptophan. D genes are given only for firm matches. For some rows the clone size is stated as once, few or many, or as a class when expanded; others skip it.

cdr3_nt	cdr3_aa	j_call	v_call	d_call	clone_size
TGTGCCAGCAGCTCGGGACAGGGGGTGTTGAACACTGAAGCTTTCTTT	CASSSGQGVLNTEAFF	TRBJ1-1	TRBV7-8	TRBD1	NA
TGTGCCAGCAGCGTAGTCGCTTCGACAGGGCGTGGGGCCAACGTCCTGACTTTC	CASSVVASTGRGANVLTF	TRBJ2-6	TRBV9	TRBD1	NA
TGTGCCAGCAGGTCCGGGACAGGGGTTGGAAACACCATATATTTT	CASRSGTGVGNTIYF	TRBJ1-3	TRBV6-5	TRBD1	NA
TGTGCCAGCAGCAACCGACAGGATAATTCACCCCTCCACTTT	CASSNRQDNSPLHF	TRBJ1-6	TRBV6-5	NA	NA
TGTGCCAGCAGTGGATCTCCGGGTCAACTCACAGATACGCAGTATTTT	CASSGSPGQLTDTQYF	TRBJ2-3	TRBV6-1	NA	NA
TGTGCCAGCACCAAAAGGGGGAACAAAGATCAGCCCCAGCATTTT	CASTKRGNKDQPQHF	TRBJ1-5	TRBV7-8	NA	NA
TGTGCCAGCAGCTTAACCGAGTCTGGAAACACCATATATTTT	CASSLTESGNTIYF	TRBJ1-3	TRBV7-7	NA	NA
TGTGCCAGCAGTTTAGGGCTGGCGAGCTCACCCCTCCACTTT	CASSLGLASSPLHF	TRBJ1-6	TRBV27	NA	few
TGTGCCAGCAGAAGAGGGAGGGCTAGCGACTACAATGAGCAGTTCTTC	CASRRGRASDYNEQFF	TRBJ2-1	TRBV28	TRBD2	few
TGTGCCAGCAGTTTGTCAGGGCTTCAGCCCCAGCATTTT	CASSLSGLQPQHF	TRBJ1-5	TRBV27	NA	NA
TGTGCCAGCAGCTTTTGGGCGGGGGAAGAGACCCAGTACTTC	CASSFWAGEETQYF	TRBJ2-5	TRBV5-5	TRBD2	NA
TGTGCCAGCAGTTCGGCTTTAGCGGGAGCAATGGCGATCTTC	CASSSALAGAMAIF	TRBJ2-1	TRBV28	TRBD2	NA
TGTGCCAGCAGTAGGCGGGACGCCAACTATGGCTACACCTTC	CASSRRDANYGYTF	TRBJ1-2	TRBV27	NA	NA
TGCAGTGCTAGTACGGGGGTAGGAAACACCATATATTTT	CSASTGVGNTIYF	TRBJ1-3	TRBV20-1	NA	NA
TGTGCCAGCCGCTCTAGCGGGGGTAAAGATACGCAGTATTTT	CASRSSGGKDTQYF	TRBJ2-3	TRBV7-2	TRBD2	NA
TGTGCCAGCAGACCCACAGACACCGGGGAGCTGTTTTTT	CASRPTDTGELFF	TRBJ2-2	TRBV2	NA	NA
TGTGCCAGCATGGCTAGCGGGGCGTACAATGAGCAGTTCTTC	CASMASGAYNEQFF	TRBJ2-1	TRBV28	TRBD2	NA
TGTGCCACCAGCCCAGCTAGCGGGAGGGGCGCGCAGTATTTT	CATSPASGRGAQYF	TRBJ2-3	TRBV15	TRBD2	NA
TGTGCCAGTAGGCCCAGGGAGGGTGAAAAACTGTTTTTT	CASRPREGEKLFF	TRBJ1-4	TRBV19	NA	NA
TGTGCCAGCCAGCGGGGGGACTACAATGAGCAGTTCTTC	CASQRGDYNEQFF	TRBJ2-1	TRBV19	TRBD2	few
TGTGCCAGCAGCCATCAGGACAGGGTCAAGGAGCAGTACTTC	CASSHQDRVKEQYF	TRBJ2-7	TRBV14	TRBD1	NA
TGTGCCAGCACCCCCTCCGGGTACGATGGCTACACCTTC	CASTPSGYDGYTF	TRBJ1-2	TRBV28	NA	once
TGTGCCAGCAGCGTAGCTAGAGTGGGGGGAGCTTTCTTT	CASSVARVGGAFF	TRBJ1-1	TRBV7-9	NA	NA